This T cell receptor (beta chain) appears in the sequencing data of a study of blood T cell repertoires in COVID-19 (dated by TCRdb to the early 2020s). Notes on the research overall: Samples from collaborators originated in the United States, Italy and Spain and spanned both the acute and convalescent phases of COVID-19. The material from the prospective study consisted of cDNA or gDNA derived from T cells, B-cell-depleted T cells, or PBMCs. Subjects who had been exposed to COVID-19, were actively infected with it, or had recovered from it provided the deeply sampled blood TCRbeta repertoires that made up the dataset. The repertoires were released in a freely available public database meant as a resource for research on the immune response to SARS-CoV-2. Samples were obtained from the ongoing ImmuneRACE study (first 160 participants) and from 1,000 to 1,500 subjects provided by 6 global collaborators. Sample metadata almost always included a de-identified subject ID, COVID-19 status, age in years and sex. Where available, HLA class I and class II types were taken from metadata supplied by the sample provider and were not determined by assay-based typing.

Collaborating institutions collected whole blood in K2EDTA tubes following their own protocols. For TCRbeta analysis, collaborators shipped samples in one of three forms: frozen whole blood, isolated PBMCs, or DNA extracted from either of those sample types. To note about this clone: Its recognized antigen is unknown. No base quality values were provided; no much bigger clone lies one nucleotide off.

TCRbeta CDR3 regions were amplified from genomic DNA by means of the immunoSEQ Assay, a bias-controlled multiplex PCR. Regarding the original processing steps: The number of nucleated cells in each sample was estimated from the amplification of reference gene primers within the assay. To quantify the absolute abundance of each unique TCRbeta CDR3 rearrangement, sequence reads were collapsed and filtered. For each sample, productive Simpson clonality was calculated as the square root of Simpson's diversity index across productive rearrangements. TCRdb took over this immuneACCESS table, retaining in-frame rearrangements with V and J assigned. Such tables are incomplete; in checked studies, under half of the missing clones stem from an unresolved V gene, and the remainder is unexplained. V and J calls and clone size come straight from that table; D and trimming were deduced from the DNA. This sample is represented by 110,000 to 150,000 clones; more than 65% of them were singletons. The ten most abundant clones make up about 4% of the sample.

Paper-wide results and their limitations: Clinical and demographic metadata were provided uncurated, with the amount varying by source and participant.

Sequencing input: peripheral blood. The receptor's source is a man aged 60 to 69 with acute or convalescent COVID-19.

The bases are TGTGCCAGCAGCACCACCGGGACAGGGTATAGCGAGCAGTACTTC. Translated, it reads CASSTTGTGYSEQYF. The sequence joins TRBV28 to TRBJ2-7; 9 bases in between match TRBD1. Based on the germline V gene, the CDR1 and CDR2 sequences are MDHEN and SYDVKM. The V end gives up 6 bases and the J end 6 bases, leaving 12 bases in the junction not matched to a gene. Its CDR3 holds 15 amino acids, cysteine through phenylalanine. The retained sequence is limited to the CDR3, 45 bases, with the frame set at the first base. Reference TRBV28 and TRBJ2-7 genes cover what lies past the CDR3, so the full variable domain is DVKVTQSSRYLVKRTGEKVFLECVQDMDHENMFWYRQDPGLGLRLIYFSYDVKMKEKGDIPEGYSVSREKKERFSLILESASTNQTSMYLCASSTTGTGYSEQYFGPGTRLTVT.